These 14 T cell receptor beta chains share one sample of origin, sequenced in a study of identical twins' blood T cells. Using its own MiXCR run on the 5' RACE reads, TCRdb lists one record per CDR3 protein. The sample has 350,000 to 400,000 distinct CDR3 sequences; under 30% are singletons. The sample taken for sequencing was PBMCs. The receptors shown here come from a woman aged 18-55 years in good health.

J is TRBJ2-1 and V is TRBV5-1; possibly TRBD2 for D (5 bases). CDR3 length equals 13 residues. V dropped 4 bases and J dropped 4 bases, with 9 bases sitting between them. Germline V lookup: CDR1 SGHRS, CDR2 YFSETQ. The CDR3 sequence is CASSPGFYNEQFF. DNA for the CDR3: TGCGCCAGCAGCCCGGGGTTTTACAATGAGCAGTTCTTC.

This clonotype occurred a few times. CDR3 sequence reads: CASSTSGFTEAFF. The CDR3 region has the DNA TGTGCCAGCAGCACCTCAGGGTTCACTGAAGCTTTCTTT. The gene calls are TRBV7-8 and TRBJ1-1, with D perhaps TRBD1 (5 bases). Germline V gene data show CDR1 as SGHVS and CDR2 as FQNEAQ. The CDR3 runs 13 residues. The V gene lost 5 bases and the J gene lost 4 bases, with 11 bases spanning the gap.

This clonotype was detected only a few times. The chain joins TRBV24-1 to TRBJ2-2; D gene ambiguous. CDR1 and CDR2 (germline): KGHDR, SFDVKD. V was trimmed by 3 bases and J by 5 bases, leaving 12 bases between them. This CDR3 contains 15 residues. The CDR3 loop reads CATSDLTVLTGELFF. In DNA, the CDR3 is TGTGCCACCAGTGATCTGACTGTCCTGACCGGGGAGCTGTTTTTT.

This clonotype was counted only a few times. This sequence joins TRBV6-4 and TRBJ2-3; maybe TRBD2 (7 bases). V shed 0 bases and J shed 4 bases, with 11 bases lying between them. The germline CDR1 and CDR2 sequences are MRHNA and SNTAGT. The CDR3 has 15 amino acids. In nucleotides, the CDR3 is TGTGCCAGCAGTGACTCGGGAGGGGGGGCAGATACGCAGTATTTT. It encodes CASSDSGGGADTQYF.

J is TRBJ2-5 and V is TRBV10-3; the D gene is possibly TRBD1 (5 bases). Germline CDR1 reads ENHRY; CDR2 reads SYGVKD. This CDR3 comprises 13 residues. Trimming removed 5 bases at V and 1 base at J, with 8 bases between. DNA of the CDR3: TGTGCCATCAGTCCAGGGATCCAAGAGACCCAGTACTTC. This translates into CAISPGIQETQYF.

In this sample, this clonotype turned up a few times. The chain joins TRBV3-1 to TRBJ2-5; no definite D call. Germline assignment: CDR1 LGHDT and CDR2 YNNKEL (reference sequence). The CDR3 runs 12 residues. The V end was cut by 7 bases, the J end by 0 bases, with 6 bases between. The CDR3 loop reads CASKTDQETQYF. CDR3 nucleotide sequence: TGTGCCAGCAAGACTGACCAAGAGACCCAGTACTTC.

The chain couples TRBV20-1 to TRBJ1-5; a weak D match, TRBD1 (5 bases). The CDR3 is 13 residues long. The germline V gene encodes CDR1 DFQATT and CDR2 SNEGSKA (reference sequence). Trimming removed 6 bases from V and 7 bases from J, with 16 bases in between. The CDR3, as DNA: TGCAGTGCCACCCCTTTTGGGGACCAGCCCCAGCATTTT. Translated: CSATPFGDQPQHF.

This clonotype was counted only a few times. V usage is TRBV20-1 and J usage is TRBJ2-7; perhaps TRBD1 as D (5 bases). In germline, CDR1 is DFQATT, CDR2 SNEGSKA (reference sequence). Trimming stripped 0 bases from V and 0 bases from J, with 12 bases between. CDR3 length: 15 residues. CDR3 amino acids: CSARDRGRFSYEQYF. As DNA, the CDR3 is TGCAGTGCTAGAGATAGGGGCAGGTTCTCCTACGAGCAGTACTTC.

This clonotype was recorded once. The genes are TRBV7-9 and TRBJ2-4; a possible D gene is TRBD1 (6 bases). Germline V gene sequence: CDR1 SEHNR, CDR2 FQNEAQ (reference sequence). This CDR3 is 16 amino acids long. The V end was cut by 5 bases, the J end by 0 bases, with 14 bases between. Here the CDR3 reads CASSLSTGLAKNIQYF. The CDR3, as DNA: TGTGCCAGCAGCCTAAGTACAGGGCTAGCCAAAAACATTCAGTACTTC.

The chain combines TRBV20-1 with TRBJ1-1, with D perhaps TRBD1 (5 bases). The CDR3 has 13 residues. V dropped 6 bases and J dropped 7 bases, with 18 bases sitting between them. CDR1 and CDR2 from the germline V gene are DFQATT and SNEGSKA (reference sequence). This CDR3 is CSANGAKGFEAFF. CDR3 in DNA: TGCAGTGCAAACGGAGCGAAGGGGTTTGAAGCTTTCTTT.

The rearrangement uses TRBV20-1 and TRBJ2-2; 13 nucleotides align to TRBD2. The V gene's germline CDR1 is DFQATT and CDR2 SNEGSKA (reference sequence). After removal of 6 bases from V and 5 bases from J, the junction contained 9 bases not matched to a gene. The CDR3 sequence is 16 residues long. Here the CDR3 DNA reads TGCAGTGCGAGGACTAGCGGGAGAAAGAAGACCGGGGAGCTGTTTTTT. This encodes CSARTSGRKKTGELFF.

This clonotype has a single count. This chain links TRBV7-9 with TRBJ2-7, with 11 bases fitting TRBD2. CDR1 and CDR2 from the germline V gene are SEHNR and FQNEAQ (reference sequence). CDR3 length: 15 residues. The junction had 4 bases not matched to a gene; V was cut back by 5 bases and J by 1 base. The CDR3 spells CASSRTSGSSYEQYF. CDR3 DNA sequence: TGTGCCAGCAGCAGAACTAGCGGGAGTTCCTACGAGCAGTACTTC.

The CDR3 DNA is TGTGCCGTAACAGGGGGCCCTACCACTGAAGCTTTCTTT. Protein product: CAVTGGPTTEAFF. This chain uses TRBV19 with TRBJ1-1, with 9 bases matching TRBD1. Germline CDR1 is LNHDA and CDR2 is SQIVND (reference sequence). V lost 11 bases, J lost 4 bases, and 8 bases stayed unmatched. The CDR3 sequence is 13 residues long.

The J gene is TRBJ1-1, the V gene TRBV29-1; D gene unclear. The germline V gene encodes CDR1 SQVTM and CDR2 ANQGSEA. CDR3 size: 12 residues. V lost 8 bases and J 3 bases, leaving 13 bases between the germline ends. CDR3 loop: CSQVERHTEAFF. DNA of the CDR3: TGCAGCCAGGTGGAAAGGCACACTGAAGCTTTCTTT.